This record looks at one T cell receptor (beta chain) sequence and its context. The record originates from a study of blood T cell repertoires in COVID-19. The assay was immunoSEQ multiplex PCR, and TCRdb's table has in-frame clones only and misses some. The table lists around 56,000 clones, roughly 80% of them singletons. V shed 9 bases and J shed 4 bases, with 15 bases lying between them. This CDR3 spans 13 amino acids. Germline assignment: CDR1 SGHTA and CDR2 FQGTGA. This clonotype was obtained from a man aged 55 to 70 with acute or convalescent COVID-19. Specimen: peripheral blood. The V and J genes are TRBV7-3 and TRBJ2-5; D is possibly TRBD1 (5 bases). The CDR3 reads CASSRAESETQYF. The CDR3 region has the DNA TGTGCCAGTTCCAGGGCCGAATCAGAGACCCAGTACTTC.